This TCR beta chain was documented in a study of blood T cell repertoires in COVID-19. As originally analysed: Reference gene primers were amplified, and this amplification served to estimate nucleated cell counts. Clones were read by immunoSEQ multiplex PCR, and TCRdb kept only the in-frame ones, dropping some. V and J calls and clone size are copied from that table; D and trimming were computed from the DNA. The table lists 53,000 or so clones, less than 85% of them singletons. CDR1 MGHRA and CDR2 YSYEKL come from the germline V gene. This CDR3 is 17 amino acids long. V was trimmed by 4 bases and J by 0 bases, leaving 16 bases between them.

Sequences were obtained from peripheral blood. This TCR derives from a man between 65 and 80 years old with active COVID-19. The rearrangement uses TRBV4-1 and TRBJ2-4; perhaps TRBD2 as D (6 bases). CDR3 loop: CASSRGTFLEAKNIQYF. CDR3 nucleotides: TGCGCCAGCAGCCGCGGGACGTTCCTTGAAGCCAAAAACATTCAGTACTTC.